The entry below gives a single TCR beta chain sequence along with its context. TCRdb's table, derived via immunoSEQ multiplex PCR, lists solely in-frame clones and lacks some. The table lists about 110,000 clones, 76% of them singletons. CDR3 length: 20 residues. Germline CDR1 reads SGHTA; CDR2 reads FQGTGA. Trimming removed 5 bases from V and 2 bases from J; junction bases left unmatched: 14. These data belong to a study of blood T cell repertoires in COVID-19. The overall study: T cells, B-cell-depleted T cells, or PBMCs provided the cDNA or gDNA that served as material.

The chain couples TRBV7-3 to TRBJ2-3; 15 nucleotides align to TRBD2. The TCR was taken from a man of 80 years or more with COVID-19, enrolled during active disease. Sequenced input: peripheral blood. DNA for the CDR3: TGTGCCAGCAGCCCTGGACTAGCGGGAGGGCCGAGGACGTTCACAGATACGCAGTATTTT. This gives the protein CASSPGLAGGPRTFTDTQYF. Full variable domain (rest looked up from reference TRBV7-3 and TRBJ2-3): GAGVSQTPSNKVTEKGKYVELRCDPISGHTALYWYRQSLGQGPEFLIYFQGTGAADDSGLPNDRFFAVRPEGSVSTLKIQRTERGDSAVYLCASSPGLAGGPRTFTDTQYFGPGTRLTVL.